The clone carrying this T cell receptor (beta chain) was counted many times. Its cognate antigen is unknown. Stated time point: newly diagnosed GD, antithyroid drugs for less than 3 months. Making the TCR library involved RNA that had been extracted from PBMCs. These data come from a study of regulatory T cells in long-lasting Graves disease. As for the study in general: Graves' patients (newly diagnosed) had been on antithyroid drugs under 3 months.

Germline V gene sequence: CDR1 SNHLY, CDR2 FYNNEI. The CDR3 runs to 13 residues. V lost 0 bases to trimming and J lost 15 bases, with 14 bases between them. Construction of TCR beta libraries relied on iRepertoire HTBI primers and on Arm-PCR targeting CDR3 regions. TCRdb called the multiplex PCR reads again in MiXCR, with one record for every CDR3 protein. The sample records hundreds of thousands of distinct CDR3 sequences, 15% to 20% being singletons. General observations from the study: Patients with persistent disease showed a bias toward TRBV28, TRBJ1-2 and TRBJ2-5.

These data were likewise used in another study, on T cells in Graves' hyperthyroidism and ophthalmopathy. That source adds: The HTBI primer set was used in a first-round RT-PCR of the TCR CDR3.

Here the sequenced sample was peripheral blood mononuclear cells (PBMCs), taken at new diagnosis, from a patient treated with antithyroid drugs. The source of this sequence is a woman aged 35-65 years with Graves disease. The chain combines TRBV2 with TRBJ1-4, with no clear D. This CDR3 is CASSEALSQRVFF. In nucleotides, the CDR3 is TGTGCCAGCAGTGAAGCGCTTTCCCAAAGGGTGTTTTTT.